The source of this T cell receptor beta chain is a study of cytomegalovirus exposure and HLA in healthy donors. On the study more broadly: The roughly 130 validation repertoires, a later analysis reported, used the same platform as the approximately 670 repertoires from the first cohort. General study results and limits: Rare TCR sequences dominated, though some public TCRs recurred in many donors. Accounts indicate the classifier identified cytomegalovirus status with strong specificity and sensitivity. Cytomegalovirus association was assigned to about 150 TCR beta chains.

This CDR3 is built from 16 residues. Germline V gene data show CDR1 as LNHDA and CDR2 as SQIVND (reference sequence). Trimming shortened V by 5 bases and J by 1 base, and 15 bases separated the two germline ends. The table came from immunoSEQ multiplex PCR; TCRdb's copy has only in-frame clones and leaves some out. The table records around 140,000 clones, about 94% of them present only once. On this clone: No antigen is known for it. Other DNA variants within this sample encode the same CDR3.

This sequence originates from a man between 18 and 29 years old in good health and CMV-seropositive. The V gene is TRBV19, the J gene TRBJ2-1; D may be TRBD2 (6 bases). Specimen: PBMCs. The CDR3 spells CASSPPGLRSYNEQFF. The CDR3 nucleotides read TGTGCCAGTAGTCCCCCGGGACTTCGGTCCTACAATGAGCAGTTCTTC. Using reference TRBV19 and TRBJ2-1 for the parts outside the CDR3, the full variable domain is DGGITQSPKYLFRKEGQNVTLSCEQNLNHDAMYWYRQDPGQGLRLIYYSQIVNDFQKGDIAEGYSVSREKKESFPLTVTSAQKNPTAFYLCASSPPGLRSYNEQFFGPGTRLTVL.